This entry features one T cell receptor beta chain sequence. The data are from a study of blood T cell repertoires in COVID-19. Across the whole study: From the United States, Italy and Spain came samples of acute and convalescent COVID-19. In each case, the material was cDNA or gDNA derived from T cells, B-cell-depleted T cells, or PBMCs.

In the authors' workflow: Quantification of nucleated cells was approximated via reference gene primer amplification. The assay was immunoSEQ multiplex PCR, and TCRdb's table has in-frame clones only and misses some. V and J calls and clone size are copied from that table; D and trimming were computed from the DNA. This table has about 150,000 clones, 80% to 90% appearing once. The V end lost 8 bases, the J end lost 0 bases, and 5 bases lay between the germline ends. The germline CDR1 and CDR2 sequences are SEHNR and FQNEAQ (reference sequence). The CDR3 is made up of 12 amino acids. This chain links TRBV7-9 with TRBJ1-5; no definite D call. The specimen was peripheral blood. The sequence derives from a man aged 60-69 years with acute or convalescent COVID-19. CDR3: CASLYSNQPQHF. CDR3 DNA: TGTGCCAGCCTCTATAGCAATCAGCCCCAGCATTTT. Combining the CDR3 with reference TRBV7-9 and TRBJ1-5 gives the whole variable domain DTGVSQNPRHKITKRGQNVTFRCDPISEHNRLYWYRQTLGQGPEFLTYFQNEAQLEKSRLLSDRFSAERPKGSFSTLEIQRTEQGDSAMYLCASLYSNQPQHFGDGTRLSIL.